Below, 30 T cell receptor beta chains from the same sample are listed, as sequenced in a study of T cell responses to AZD1222 COVID-19 vaccine. TCRdb's copy holds only in-frame clones and misses some; the assay was immunoSEQ multiplex PCR. The table records more than 110,000 clones, 92% of them present only once. The material sequenced was peripheral blood, taken on day 0 of AZD1222 vaccination. The source is an adult in good health.

The rearrangement uses TRBV2 and TRBJ2-1; D remains ambiguous. The CDR3 consists of 13 residues. The germline V gene encodes CDR1 SNHLY and CDR2 FYNNEI. The V end was cut by 1 base, the J end by 4 bases, with 5 bases between. For the CDR3, the DNA is TGTGCCAGCAGTGAAGAGGAATACAATGAGCAGTTCTTC. Translation gives CASSEEEYNEQFF.

The rearrangement joins TRBV11-3 to TRBJ2-1, with D perhaps given as TRBD1 or TRBD2 (5 bases each). Germline values: CDR1 SGHNT, CDR2 YENEEA. The ends were cut back, 3 bases at V and 8 bases at J, with 14 bases in the middle. The CDR3 has 14 amino acids. The CDR3 region is CASSFRDRGHEQFF. As DNA, the CDR3 is TGTGCCAGCAGCTTCCGGGACCGGGGCCATGAGCAGTTCTTC.

The chain links TRBV14 to TRBJ2-5; D unresolved. The CDR3 has 12 residues. CDR1 and CDR2 (germline): SGHDN, FVKESK. V shed 5 bases and J shed 0 bases, with 4 bases lying between them. The CDR3: CASSENQETQYF. Written as DNA, the CDR3 is TGTGCCAGCAGCGAGAACCAAGAGACCCAGTACTTC.

V gene TRBV28 combines with J gene TRBJ2-1, with 9 nucleotides matching TRBD1. CDR1 is MDHEN and CDR2 is SYDVKM in the germline V gene. This CDR3 spans 16 amino acids. The V gene end was trimmed by 2 bases and the J gene end by 5 bases; junction bases not matched to a gene: 7. In DNA, the CDR3 is TGTGCCAGCAGTTTAATCGGGACAGGGAAGGACAATGAGCAGTTCTTC. Translation gives CASSLIGTGKDNEQFF.

This sequence joins TRBV4-2 and TRBJ1-6; the D is unclear. CDR3 size: 14 residues. Trimming removed 0 bases from V and 6 bases from J, with 6 bases in between. Germline V CDR1 and CDR2: LGHNA, YNFKEQ. This chain's CDR3 is CASSQERSNSPLHF. The CDR3 nucleotides are TGTGCCAGCAGCCAAGAAAGAAGTAATTCACCCCTCCACTTT.

This clone came up once. This chain joins TRBV25-1 and TRBJ1-3; D is ambiguous. V lost 11 bases, J lost 0 bases, and 11 bases lay in between. The CDR3 runs to 13 residues. Germline-derived CDR1 and CDR2 are MGHDK and SYGVNS. The CDR3 bases are TGTGCCGTGGAGCAGAGCTCTGGAAACACCATATATTTT. Its translation is CAVEQSSGNTIYF.

This clone was seen only a few times. The chain has TRBV5-6 and TRBJ1-4; no reliable D call. The CDR3 totals 15 residues. The germline V gene has CDR1 SGHDT and CDR2 YYEEEE. V lost 4 bases to trimming and J lost 4 bases, with 14 bases between them. Here the CDR3 DNA reads TGTGCCAGCAGCCCCAGCGACGGTTTTAATGAAAAACTGTTTTTT. It yields the protein CASSPSDGFNEKLFF.

The chain couples TRBV18 to TRBJ1-5; 8 nucleotides align to TRBD1. After removal of 4 bases from V and 4 bases from J, the junction contained 3 bases not matched to a gene. The germline gives CDR1 KGHSH, CDR2 LQKENI. There are 14 residues in the CDR3. The chain's CDR3 is CASSRQGRNQPQHF. The CDR3, as DNA: TGTGCCAGCTCACGACAGGGGCGGAATCAGCCCCAGCATTTT.

The chain carries TRBV19 and TRBJ1-2; 7 nucleotides match TRBD1. Germline assignment: CDR1 LNHDA and CDR2 SQIVND (reference sequence). This CDR3 has 17 residues. V shed 3 bases and J 3 bases; nucleotides not matched to a gene: 13. The CDR3 sequence: CASSMSPWTGPYYGYTF. CDR3 nucleotides: TGTGCCAGTAGTATGAGCCCTTGGACAGGTCCATACTATGGCTACACCTTC.

V usage is TRBV7-2 and J usage is TRBJ2-7, with 8 positions matching TRBD1. The CDR3 consists of 15 residues. CDR1 is SGHTA and CDR2 is FQGNSA in the germline V gene. V lost 2 bases, J lost 4 bases, and 7 bases stayed unmatched. The CDR3 loop reads CASSLQGAIVYEQYF. As DNA, the CDR3 is TGTGCCAGCAGCTTACAGGGGGCGATCGTATACGAGCAGTACTTC.

The chain couples TRBV5-1 to TRBJ2-7; D call uncertain. This CDR3 comprises 13 residues. Germline CDR1 SGHRS, CDR2 YFSETQ. V was clipped by 4 bases and J by 3 bases, with 11 bases between them. DNA for the CDR3: TGCGCCAGCAGCGTCCTTTCCGACTACGAGCAGTACTTC. It specifies CASSVLSDYEQYF.

This chain connects TRBV7-2 to TRBJ1-4; 7 bases fit TRBD1. Trimming at V came to 1 base and at J to 6 bases, leaving 5 bases not matched to a gene. The length of the CDR3 is 15 residues. The germline CDR1 and CDR2 sequences are SGHTA and FQGNSA. The CDR3 spells CASSLVRDSYEKLFF. The CDR3 DNA sequence: TGTGCCAGCAGCTTAGTCCGGGACAGCTATGAAAAACTGTTTTTT.

The chain couples TRBV3-1 (or the pseudogene TRBV3-2) to TRBJ2-5; D is tentatively TRBD1 or TRBD2 (5 bases each). Per germline, CDR1 LGHDT and CDR2 YNNKEL (reference sequence). The CDR3 loop spans 15 amino acids. V was clipped by 5 bases and J by 1 base, with 14 bases between them. As DNA, the CDR3 is TGTGCCAGCAGCTCCCGTGGGGACGGCCAAGAGACCCAGTACTTC. It translates to CASSSRGDGQETQYF.

This rearrangement joins TRBV6-5 to TRBJ2-1; 10 bases line up with TRBD1. Trimming cost V 6 bases and J 8 bases; bases outside gene matches: 7. Germline CDR1 is MNHEY and CDR2 is SVGAGI. The CDR3 extends over 14 amino acids. CDR3 DNA sequence: TGTGCCAGCAGATACGGGACAGGGGAGTATGAGCAGTTCTTC. Amino acid sequence: CASRYGTGEYEQFF.

The chain has TRBV7-8 and TRBJ2-7; a possible D gene is TRBD1 (6 bases). The V gene's germline CDR1 is SGHVS and CDR2 FQNEAQ. The CDR3 sequence is 16 residues long. Between the trimmed V and J ends, which lost 1 base and 0 bases, there was a span of 13 bases. CDR3 in amino acids: CASSLDQGPSSYEQYF. CDR3 in DNA: TGTGCCAGCAGCTTAGACCAGGGGCCGAGCTCCTACGAGCAGTACTTC.

The V call is TRBV6-1, the J call TRBJ1-4, with a weak D call TRBD1 (6 bases). Deletions cut 2 bases from V and 7 bases from J, with 11 bases between. The CDR3 loop spans 14 amino acids. CDR1 is MNHNS and CDR2 is SASEGT in the germline V gene. The CDR3 nucleotides read TGTGCCAGCAGTGAATCCAGGGGTGTTGAAAAACTGTTTTTT. It specifies CASSESRGVEKLFF.

The CDR3 loop reads CASSQDRFYGYTF. The CDR3 nucleotides are TGTGCCAGCAGCCAAGATCGGTTCTATGGCTACACCTTC. The chain uses TRBV3-1 (or the pseudogene TRBV3-2) and TRBJ1-2, with D uncertain. The ends were cut back, 0 bases at V and 4 bases at J, with 6 bases in the middle. Looked up from germline, CDR1 is LGHDT and CDR2 is YNNKEL (reference sequence). This CDR3 is built from 13 residues.

This chain connects TRBV7-9 to TRBJ2-7; perhaps TRBD1 as D (6 bases). With 5 bases removed from V and 0 bases from J, the gap between germline ends came to 11 bases. This CDR3 has 14 amino acids. Germline V gives CDR1 SEHNR, CDR2 FQNEAQ (reference sequence). In DNA form, the CDR3 reads TGTGCCAGCAGCCGCAGGGGTTCCTCCTACGAGCAGTACTTC. Residues: CASSRRGSSYEQYF.

DNA of the CDR3: TGTGCCAGCAGCCCGTGGTCGGACGAGCAGTACTTC. Its translation is CASSPWSDEQYF. The chain combines TRBV7-8 with TRBJ2-7; D call uncertain. This CDR3 is built from 12 residues. Looked up from germline, CDR1 is SGHVS and CDR2 is FQNEAQ. The ends were cut back, 5 bases at V and 5 bases at J, with 10 bases in the middle.

The chain recombines TRBV5-8 with TRBJ1-6; tentatively, D is TRBD1 (5 bases). This CDR3 has 15 residues. Germline CDR1 SGHTS, CDR2 YDEGEE. V gave up 1 base and J gave up 6 bases, with 11 bases separating them. The CDR3 DNA is TGTGCCAGCAGCTTGAGGCAGGGCCCTAATTCACCCCTCCACTTT. This encodes CASSLRQGPNSPLHF.

This clone was counted between two and nine times. Other DNA sequences in the sample encode the same CDR3. This chain uses TRBV9 with TRBJ1-1; 9 nucleotides agree with TRBD1. The V and J ends lost 3 bases and 4 bases, in that order; junction bases with no gene match: 4. This CDR3 has 14 amino acids. Germline-derived CDR1 and CDR2 are SGDLS and YYNGEE. The CDR3 coding sequence is TGTGCCAGCAGCGCCCAGACAGGGGGCACTGAAGCTTTCTTT. Translating gives CASSAQTGGTEAFF.

J is TRBJ1-2 and V is TRBV7-2, with D uncertain. Germline V CDR1 and CDR2: SGHTA, FQGNSA. V was cut by 4 bases and J by 4 bases, with 16 bases left in between. The CDR3 extends over 15 amino acids. The CDR3 here is CASSSPRSMGYGYTF. As DNA, the CDR3 is TGTGCCAGCAGCTCGCCCCGGAGCATGGGCTATGGCTACACCTTC.

The chain employs TRBV27 and TRBJ2-1; 12 bases match TRBD2. Losses at the gene ends were 6 bases for V and 5 bases for J; bases not matched to a gene: 14. Germline V CDR1 and CDR2: MNHEY, SMNVEV (reference sequence). The CDR3 loop spans 18 amino acids. The CDR3: CASRTGTSGQTTNNEQFF. The CDR3 DNA reads as TGTGCCAGCAGAACCGGGACTAGCGGGCAAACTACCAACAATGAGCAGTTCTTC.

V gene TRBV4-1 combines with J gene TRBJ2-3; the D gene is possibly TRBD1 (6 bases). The CDR3 contains 17 residues. The germline V gene has CDR1 MGHRA and CDR2 YSYEKL. V lost 1 base to trimming and J lost 0 bases, with 14 bases between them. In DNA form, the CDR3 reads TGCGCCAGCAGCCAAGTGTGGCAGGGGCTTAGCACAGATACGCAGTATTTT. Protein product: CASSQVWQGLSTDTQYF.

This CDR3 reads CASSYSGSYNSPLHF. CDR3 nucleotides: TGTGCCAGCAGTTATAGTGGGTCCTATAATTCACCCCTCCACTTT. The chain recombines TRBV6-5 with TRBJ1-6; D remains unclear. This CDR3 comprises 15 residues. The germline V and J ends were trimmed by 3 bases and 1 base, with 7 bases remaining between them. Germline CDR1 and CDR2: MNHEY and SVGAGI.

This clone appeared a single time. The CDR3 DNA is TGTGCCAGCTCACCTGCGGGAGGGAATGAGCAGTTCTTC. As protein: CASSPAGGNEQFF. The chain carries TRBV18 and TRBJ2-1; TRBD2 agrees at 9 bases. V shed 3 bases and J 7 bases; nucleotides not matched to a gene: 1. Per germline, CDR1 KGHSH and CDR2 LQKENI. The CDR3 contains 13 residues.

The chain uses TRBV20-1 and TRBJ1-6, with D uncertain. The germline V and J ends were trimmed by 5 bases and 16 bases, with 12 bases remaining between them. There are 10 residues in the CDR3. CDR1 and CDR2 from the germline V gene are DFQATT and SNEGSKA (reference sequence). CDR3 protein: CSAPRHELHF. In DNA form, the CDR3 reads TGCAGTGCTCCCCGACACGAACTCCACTTT.

The chain joins TRBV11-1 to TRBJ1-6; unclear D gene. The CDR3 is 15 amino acids. CDR1 and CDR2 (germline): SGHAT, FQDESV (reference sequence). V shed 3 bases and J shed 9 bases, with 15 bases lying between them. The CDR3 region is CASSLRATRGSPLHF. In DNA, the CDR3 is TGTGCCAGCAGCTTGAGGGCCACACGGGGTTCACCCCTCCACTTT.

This clone was picked up one time. The V call is TRBV7-9, the J call TRBJ1-2; D is undetermined. The germline V and J ends were trimmed by 5 bases and 5 bases, with 9 bases remaining between them. Germline V lookup: CDR1 SEHNR, CDR2 FQNEAQ (reference sequence). CDR3 length equals 12 residues. The CDR3 DNA reads as TGTGCCAGCAGCATAAGGGAGTATGGCTACACCTTC. This codes for CASSIREYGYTF. The full variable domain, in which reference TRBV7-9 and TRBJ1-2 provide the parts outside the CDR3, is DTGVSQNPRHKITKRGQNVTFRCDPISEHNRLYWYRQTLGQGPEFLTYFQNEAQLEKSRLLSDRFSAERPKGSFSTLEIQRTEQGDSAMYLCASSIREYGYTFGSGTRLTVV.

V gene TRBV23-1 combines with J gene TRBJ1-5; the D is unclear. Being an ORF, TRBV23-1 has a function that is uncertain. CDR3 size: 16 residues. The V and J ends lost 0 bases and 0 bases respectively, with 9 bases between them. The CDR3 sequence: CASSQSQVYSNQPQHF. CDR3 sequence (DNA): TGCGCCAGCAGTCAATCCCAGGTCTATAGCAATCAGCCCCAGCATTTT.